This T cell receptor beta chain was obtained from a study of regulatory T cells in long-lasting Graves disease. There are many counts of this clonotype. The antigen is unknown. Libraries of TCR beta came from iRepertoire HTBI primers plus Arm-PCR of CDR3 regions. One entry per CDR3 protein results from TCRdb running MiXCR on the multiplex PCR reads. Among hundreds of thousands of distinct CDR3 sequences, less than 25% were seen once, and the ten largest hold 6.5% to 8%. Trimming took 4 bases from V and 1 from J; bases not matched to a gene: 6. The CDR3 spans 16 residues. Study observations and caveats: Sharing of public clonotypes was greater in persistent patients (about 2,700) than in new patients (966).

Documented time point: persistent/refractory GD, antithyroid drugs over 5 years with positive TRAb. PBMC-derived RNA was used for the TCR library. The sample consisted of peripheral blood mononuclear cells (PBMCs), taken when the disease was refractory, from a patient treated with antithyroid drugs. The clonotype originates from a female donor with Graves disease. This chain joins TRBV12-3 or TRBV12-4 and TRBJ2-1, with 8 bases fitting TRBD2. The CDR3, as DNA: TGTGCCAGCAGTTCGAAGAGCGGGAGTTCCTACAATGAGCAGTTCTTC. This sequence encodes CASSSKSGSSYNEQFF.